The entry that follows covers one TCR beta chain sequence. What this receptor recognizes is not known. No much larger clonotype is one base removed from it; base qualities were not supplied. At diagnosis, peripheral blood, uninvolved tumor-adjacent lung and tumor were collected and were preserved as a mix of fresh-frozen and FFPE material. Blood samples were analyzed as peripheral blood mononuclear cells for TCR repertoire profiling. Trimming removed 2 bases from V and 9 bases from J, leaving 14 bases between the germline ends. Measured from the cysteine to the phenylalanine, the CDR3 is 13 residues long. Only CDR3 DNA is held: 39 bases, read in frame from base 1. CDR1 is given as SGHRS and CDR2 as YFSETQ, both from the germline V gene. The entry originates in a study of T cells in localized non-small cell lung cancer (dated by TCRdb to 2020 to 2021). Regarding the complete study: The study analyzed T cell repertoires of hundreds of early-stage NSCLC patients, comparing tumors and uninvolved tumor-adjacent lungs. The cohort was made up of about 240 treatment-naive NSCLC patients whose localized lung tumors had been resected. The mean age of the NSCLC patients was approximately 71 years, with 120 to 150 men and 95 to 110 women. Study-wide conclusions, independent of this receptor: Higher T cell density in blood was associated with longer overall survival, whereas higher clonality in adjacent lung was associated with shorter survival. Multi-region tumor sequencing was not performed, so intratumor heterogeneity could not be excluded. Because the study design was exploratory, TCR variables were selected using unadjusted p-values without false-discovery rate correction. Uninvolved tumor-adjacent lung showed the highest T cell clonality, higher than tumor, which suggests more focused antigenic responses in the uninvolved tumor-adjacent lung. Of the top 100 tumor clones, a median of approximately 60 were detected in paired uninvolved adjacent lung; 28 were also among that lung's top 100.

The immunoSEQ Assay was used to sequence TCR beta CDR3 regions from DNA. The authors' analysis ran thus. To compute T cell density, TCR beta template counts were normalized to usable DNA, which was estimated by amplifying housekeeping genes. Richness was estimated using the preseqR package, with extrapolation to 400,000 templates for PBMC samples and to 120,000 templates for tissue samples. Clonality was defined as one minus Pielou's evenness. To identify tissue-enriched TCRs, differential abundance testing was run on productive amino-acid clonotypes with a minimum total count of 5 and an alpha of 0.1. Repertoire overlap between compartments was quantified with the Jaccard Index and Morisita Overlap Index. TCR beta CDR3s were clustered by GLIPH together with public tetramer-defined viral CDR3s, and at least three viral sequences plus V-gene enrichment were required for viral motifs. This is the immuneACCESS table as TCRdb keeps it, with only in-frame sequences that have V and J called. A part of the clones is gone; compared with another copy, unresolved V genes explain less than half, and the rest is unexplained. That table supplies the V and J calls and clone size; D and trimming were determined from the DNA. This sample holds tens of thousands of clones; around 79% were observed only once. Roughly 17% of the sample rests with the top ten.

The V and J segments used are TRBV5-1 and TRBJ1-2; a weak D assignment points to TRBD1 (5 bases agree). The sequenced sample was peripheral blood, obtained before any cancer treatment. The clonotype was recovered from a male donor aged 60 or over with stage III squamous cell lung carcinoma. The CDR3: CASSLSSGRSYTF. The base sequence is TGCGCCAGCAGCTTATCCTCAGGGAGGAGCTACACCTTC.